This T cell receptor (beta chain) was identified in a study of cytomegalovirus exposure and HLA in healthy donors. Study findings and constraints: Presence/absence results assume similar sequencing depth per donor, which may not hold. Association of some 18,000 TCR beta sequences with HLA alleles was found at 0.05 false discovery rate in a later analysis.

60 Vbeta and 13 Jbeta primers were used in PCR. Study processing details: The count from a later analysis was 79 million or so unique TCR beta chains, some 9.9 million of them shared. Clones were sequenced by immunoSEQ multiplex PCR, and TCRdb holds only the in-frame ones, with some missing. The V and J calls and clone size are taken from that table; D and trimming were inferred from the DNA. This table holds about 220,000 clones, 75% found once. Germline-derived CDR1 and CDR2 are KGHSH and LQKENI. V lost 3 bases and J lost 2; bases outside the gene matches: 0. This CDR3 spans 13 amino acids. For this clone: Its antigen is still unknown.

The receptor comes from a woman in her thirties in good health and CMV-seronegative. Source material: PBMCs. The chain is built from TRBV18 and TRBJ2-5, with TRBD1 identical over 7 bases. The CDR3 is CASSPGQQETQYF. The CDR3 DNA is TGTGCCAGCTCACCGGGACAGCAAGAGACCCAGTACTTC.